Sequencing of this T cell receptor beta chain was carried out in a study of blood T cell repertoires in COVID-19. Study at large: Samples representing acute and convalescent COVID-19 were sourced from the United States, Italy and Spain.

V was clipped by 5 bases and J by 7 bases, with 14 bases between them. The germline V gene has CDR1 MDHEN and CDR2 SYDVKM. This CDR3 is 14 amino acids long. Assay used: immunoSEQ multiplex PCR; TCRdb lists only in-frame clones, some missing. Among 390,000 or so clones listed, roughly 90% were seen once. The chain is built from TRBV28 and TRBJ1-4; possibly TRBD1 for D (5 bases). The specimen sequenced was peripheral blood. The clonotype was recovered from a woman aged 25 to 39 with COVID-19, enrolled during active disease. This chain's CDR3 is CASSAAGSGEKLFF. The CDR3 DNA reads TGTGCCAGCAGTGCTGCAGGGTCGGGTGAAAAACTGTTTTTT. The full variable domain, completed using reference TRBV28 and TRBJ1-4, is DVKVTQSSRYLVKRTGEKVFLECVQDMDHENMFWYRQDPGLGLRLIYFSYDVKMKEKGDIPEGYSVSREKKERFSLILESASTNQTSMYLCASSAAGSGEKLFFGSGTQLSVL.